Reported below is one T cell receptor beta chain. Germline lookup yields CDR1 SNHLY and CDR2 FYNNEI. The CDR3 has 13 amino acids. V lost 1 base to trimming and J lost 5 bases, with 6 bases between them. Only in-frame clones appear in the TCRdb table, and some are missing; sequencing was by immunoSEQ multiplex PCR. This sample has around 130,000 clones, with 80% to 95% found just once. This record belongs to a study of T cell responses to AZD1222 COVID-19 vaccine. Sequencing used peripheral blood, obtained 28 days after the second dose of the MenACWY control vaccine. The chain recombines TRBV2 with TRBJ2-1; D is unresolved. The source is an adult who received the MenACWY meningococcal vaccine as a control. CDR3 loop: CASSEVLHNEQFF. DNA for the CDR3: TGTGCCAGCAGTGAAGTGCTACACAATGAGCAGTTCTTC. The full variable domain, its missing parts supplied by reference TRBV2 and TRBJ2-1, is EPEVTQTPSHQVTQMGQEVILRCVPISNHLYFYWYRQILGQKVEFLVSFYNNEISEKSEIFDDQFSVERPDGSNFTLKIRSTKLEDSAMYFCASSEVLHNEQFFGPGTRLTVL.